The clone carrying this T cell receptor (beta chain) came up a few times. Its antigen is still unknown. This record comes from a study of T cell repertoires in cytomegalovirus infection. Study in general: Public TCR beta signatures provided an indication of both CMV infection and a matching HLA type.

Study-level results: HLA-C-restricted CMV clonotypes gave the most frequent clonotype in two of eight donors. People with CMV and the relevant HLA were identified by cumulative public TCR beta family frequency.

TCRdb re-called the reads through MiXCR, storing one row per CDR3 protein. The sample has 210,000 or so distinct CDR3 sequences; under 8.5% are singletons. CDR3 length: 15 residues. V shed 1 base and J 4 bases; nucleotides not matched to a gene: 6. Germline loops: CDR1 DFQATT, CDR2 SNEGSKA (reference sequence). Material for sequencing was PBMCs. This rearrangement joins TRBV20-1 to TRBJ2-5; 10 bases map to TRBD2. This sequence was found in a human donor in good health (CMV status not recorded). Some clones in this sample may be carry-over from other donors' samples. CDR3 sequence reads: CSARAGAGGRETQYF. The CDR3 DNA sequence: TGCAGTGCTAGAGCGGGAGCGGGGGGGCGAGAGACCCAGTACTTC.